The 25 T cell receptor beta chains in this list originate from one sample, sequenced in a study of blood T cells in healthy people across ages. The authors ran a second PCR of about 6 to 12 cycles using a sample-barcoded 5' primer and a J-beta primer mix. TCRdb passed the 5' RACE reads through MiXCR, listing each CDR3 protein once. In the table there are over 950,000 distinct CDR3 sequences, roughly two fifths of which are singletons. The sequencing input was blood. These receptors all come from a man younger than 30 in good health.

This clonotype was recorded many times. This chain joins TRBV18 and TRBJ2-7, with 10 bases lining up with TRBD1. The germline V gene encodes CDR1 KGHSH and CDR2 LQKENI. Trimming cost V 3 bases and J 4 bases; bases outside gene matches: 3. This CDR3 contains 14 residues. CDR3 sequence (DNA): TGTGCCAGCTCACCTAGGACAGGGGGTTACGAGCAGTACTTC. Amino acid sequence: CASSPRTGGYEQYF.

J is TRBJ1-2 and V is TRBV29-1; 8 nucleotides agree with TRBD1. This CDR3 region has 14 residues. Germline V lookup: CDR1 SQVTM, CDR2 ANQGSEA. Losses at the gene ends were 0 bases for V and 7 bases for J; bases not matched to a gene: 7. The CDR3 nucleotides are TGCAGCGTTGAAGACAGGGGGCGCGACTGTGGCTACACCTTC. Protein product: CSVEDRGRDCGYTF.

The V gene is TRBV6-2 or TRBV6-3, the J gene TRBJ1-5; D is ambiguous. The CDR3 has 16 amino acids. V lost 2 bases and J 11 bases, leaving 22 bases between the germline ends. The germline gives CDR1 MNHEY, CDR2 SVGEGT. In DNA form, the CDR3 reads TGTGCCAGCAGTTACAATATGGCAGGTCTAACGGGTGCCCAGCATTTT. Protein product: CASSYNMAGLTGAQHF.

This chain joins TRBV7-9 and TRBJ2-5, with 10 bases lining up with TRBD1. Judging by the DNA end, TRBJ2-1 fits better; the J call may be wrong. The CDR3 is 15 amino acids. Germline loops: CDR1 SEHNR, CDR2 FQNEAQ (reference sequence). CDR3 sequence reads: CASSLVTGTGETQFF. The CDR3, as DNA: TGTGCCAGCAGCTTAGTTACAGGGACAGGGGAGACCCAGTTCTTC.

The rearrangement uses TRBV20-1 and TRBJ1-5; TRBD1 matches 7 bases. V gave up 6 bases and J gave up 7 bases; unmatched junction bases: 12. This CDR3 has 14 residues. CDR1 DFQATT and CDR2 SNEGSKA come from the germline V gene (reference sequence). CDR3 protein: CSATWGGGGQPQHF. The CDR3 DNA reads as TGCAGTGCCACCTGGGGAGGGGGCGGGCAGCCCCAGCATTTT.

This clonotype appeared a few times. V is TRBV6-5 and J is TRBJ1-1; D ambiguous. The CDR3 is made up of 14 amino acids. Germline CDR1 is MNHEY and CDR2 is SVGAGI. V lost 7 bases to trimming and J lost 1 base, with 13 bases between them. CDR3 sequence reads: CASTKGSANTEAFF. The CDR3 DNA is TGTGCCAGCACTAAAGGCAGTGCGAACACTGAAGCTTTCTTT.

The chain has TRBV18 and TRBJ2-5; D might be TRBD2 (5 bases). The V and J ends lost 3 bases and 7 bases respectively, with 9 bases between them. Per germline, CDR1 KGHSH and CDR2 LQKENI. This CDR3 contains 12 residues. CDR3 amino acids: CASSPSVRTQYF. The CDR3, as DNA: TGTGCCAGCTCACCTAGCGTACGGACCCAGTACTTC.

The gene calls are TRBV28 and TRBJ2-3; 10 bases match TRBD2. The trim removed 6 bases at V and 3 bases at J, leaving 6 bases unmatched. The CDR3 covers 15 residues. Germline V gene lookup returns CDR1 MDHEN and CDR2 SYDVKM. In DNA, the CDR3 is TGTGCCAGCAGCACCAGCGGGGGGGAAACAGATACGCAGTATTTT. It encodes CASSTSGGETDTQYF.

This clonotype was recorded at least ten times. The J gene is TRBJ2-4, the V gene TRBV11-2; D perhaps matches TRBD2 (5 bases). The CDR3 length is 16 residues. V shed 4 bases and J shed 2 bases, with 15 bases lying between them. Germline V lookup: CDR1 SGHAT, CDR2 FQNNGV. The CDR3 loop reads CASSSGILLPKNIQYF. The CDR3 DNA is TGTGCCAGCAGCTCGGGGATCCTCCTACCCAAAAACATTCAGTACTTC.

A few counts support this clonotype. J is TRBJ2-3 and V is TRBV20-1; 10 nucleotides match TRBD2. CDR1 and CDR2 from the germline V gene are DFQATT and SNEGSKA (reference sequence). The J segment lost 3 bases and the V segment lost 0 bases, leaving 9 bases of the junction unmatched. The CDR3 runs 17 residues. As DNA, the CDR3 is TGCAGTGCTAGAGAGTGGCTAGCGGGGGATCGGACAGATACGCAGTATTTT. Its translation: CSAREWLAGDRTDTQYF.

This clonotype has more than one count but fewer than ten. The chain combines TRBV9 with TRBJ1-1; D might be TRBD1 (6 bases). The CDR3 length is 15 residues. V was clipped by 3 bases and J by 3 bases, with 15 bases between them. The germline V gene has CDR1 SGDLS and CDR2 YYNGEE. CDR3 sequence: CASSDGGGYDTEAFF. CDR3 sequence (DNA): TGTGCCAGCAGCGACGGGGGGGGCTACGACACTGAAGCTTTCTTT.

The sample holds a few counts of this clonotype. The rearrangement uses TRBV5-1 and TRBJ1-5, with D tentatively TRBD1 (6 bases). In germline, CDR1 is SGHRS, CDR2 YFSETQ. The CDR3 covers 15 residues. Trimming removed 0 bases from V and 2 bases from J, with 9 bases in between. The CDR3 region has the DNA TGCGCCAGCAGCTTGGACGCAGGGGGCAATCAGCCCCAGCATTTT. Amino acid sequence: CASSLDAGGNQPQHF.

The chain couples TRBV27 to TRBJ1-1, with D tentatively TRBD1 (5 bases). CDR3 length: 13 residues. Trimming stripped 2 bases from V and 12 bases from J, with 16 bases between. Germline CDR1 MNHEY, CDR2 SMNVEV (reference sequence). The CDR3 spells CASSLRGGWGTFF. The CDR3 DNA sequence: TGTGCCAGCAGTTTACGGGGGGGTTGGGGGACTTTCTTT.

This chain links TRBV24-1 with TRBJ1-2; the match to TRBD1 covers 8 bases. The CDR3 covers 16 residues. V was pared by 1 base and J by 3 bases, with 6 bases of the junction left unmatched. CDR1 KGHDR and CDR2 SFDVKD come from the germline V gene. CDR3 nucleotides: TGTGCCACCAGTGATTTCGGACAGGGTGGTGACTATGGCTACACCTTC. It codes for CATSDFGQGGDYGYTF.

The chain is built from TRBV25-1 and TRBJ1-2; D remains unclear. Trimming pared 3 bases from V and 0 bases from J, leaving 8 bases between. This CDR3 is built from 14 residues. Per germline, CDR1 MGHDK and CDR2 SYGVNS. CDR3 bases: TGTGCCAGCAGTGACCCCGACCCTAACTATGGCTACACCTTC. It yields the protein CASSDPDPNYGYTF.

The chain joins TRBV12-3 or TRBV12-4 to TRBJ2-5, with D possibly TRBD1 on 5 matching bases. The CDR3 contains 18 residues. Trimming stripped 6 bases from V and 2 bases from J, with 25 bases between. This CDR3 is CASRRTPPADTRQETQYF. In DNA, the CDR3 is TGTGCCAGCAGACGAACCCCCCCGGCGGACACCCGACAAGAGACCCAGTACTTC.

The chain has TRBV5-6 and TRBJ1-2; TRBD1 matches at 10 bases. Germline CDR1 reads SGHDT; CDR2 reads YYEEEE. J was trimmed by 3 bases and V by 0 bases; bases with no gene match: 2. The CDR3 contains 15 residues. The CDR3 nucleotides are TGTGCCAGCAGCTTGGTGACAGGGGGCGACTATGGCTACACCTTC. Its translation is CASSLVTGGDYGYTF.

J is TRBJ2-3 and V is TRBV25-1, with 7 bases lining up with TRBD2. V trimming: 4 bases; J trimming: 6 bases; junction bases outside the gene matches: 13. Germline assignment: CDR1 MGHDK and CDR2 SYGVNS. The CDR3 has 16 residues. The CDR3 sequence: CASSGSRDYPVDTQYF. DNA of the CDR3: TGTGCCAGCAGTGGATCCCGGGACTACCCAGTGGATACGCAGTATTTT.

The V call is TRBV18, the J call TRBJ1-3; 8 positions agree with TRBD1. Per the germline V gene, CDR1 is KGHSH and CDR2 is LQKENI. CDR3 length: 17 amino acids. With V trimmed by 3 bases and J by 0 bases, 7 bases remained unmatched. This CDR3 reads CASSPAGQVDSGNTIYF. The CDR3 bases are TGTGCCAGCTCACCCGCGGGACAGGTCGACTCTGGAAACACCATATATTTT.

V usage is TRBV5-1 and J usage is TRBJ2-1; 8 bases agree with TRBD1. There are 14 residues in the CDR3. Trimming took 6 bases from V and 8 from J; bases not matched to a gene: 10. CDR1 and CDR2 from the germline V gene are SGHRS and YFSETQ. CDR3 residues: CASTIGTGGDEQFF. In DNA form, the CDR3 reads TGCGCCAGCACCATCGGGACAGGAGGCGATGAGCAGTTCTTC.

The CDR3 DNA reads as TGTGCCAGCAGCGTATTGGACGGGGGCCGACCATACTATGGCTACACCTTC. It translates to CASSVLDGGRPYYGYTF. The chain employs TRBV9 and TRBJ1-2, with a possible D match to TRBD1 (6 bases). The length of the CDR3 is 17 residues. V was trimmed by 1 base and J by 3 bases, leaving 19 bases between them. Germline-derived CDR1 and CDR2 are SGDLS and YYNGEE.

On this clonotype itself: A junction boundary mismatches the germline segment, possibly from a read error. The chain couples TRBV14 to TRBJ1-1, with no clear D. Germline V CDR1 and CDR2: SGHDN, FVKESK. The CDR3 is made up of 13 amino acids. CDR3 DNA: TGTGTCAGCAGCCAAGTTAGCGGGTCTGAAGCTTTCTTT. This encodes CVSSQVSGSEAFF.

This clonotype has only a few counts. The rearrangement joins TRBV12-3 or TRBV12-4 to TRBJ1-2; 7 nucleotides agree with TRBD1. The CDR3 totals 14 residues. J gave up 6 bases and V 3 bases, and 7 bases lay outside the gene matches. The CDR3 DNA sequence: TGTGCCAGCAGTTTTGAGGGGGCGGGCGATGGCTACACCTTC. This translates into CASSFEGAGDGYTF.

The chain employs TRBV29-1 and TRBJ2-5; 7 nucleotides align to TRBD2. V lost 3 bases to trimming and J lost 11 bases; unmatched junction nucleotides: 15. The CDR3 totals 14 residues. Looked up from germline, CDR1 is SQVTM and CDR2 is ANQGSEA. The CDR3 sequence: CSVDLASGYNEQYF. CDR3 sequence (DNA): TGCAGCGTTGATCTAGCTAGCGGTTACAATGAGCAGTACTTC.

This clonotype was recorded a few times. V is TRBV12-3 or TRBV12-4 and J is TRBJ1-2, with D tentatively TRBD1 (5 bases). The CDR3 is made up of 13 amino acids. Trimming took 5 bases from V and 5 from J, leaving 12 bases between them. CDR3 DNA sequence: TGTGCCAGCAGTGCCCCGGGGGGATATGGCTACACCTTC. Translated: CASSAPGGYGYTF.